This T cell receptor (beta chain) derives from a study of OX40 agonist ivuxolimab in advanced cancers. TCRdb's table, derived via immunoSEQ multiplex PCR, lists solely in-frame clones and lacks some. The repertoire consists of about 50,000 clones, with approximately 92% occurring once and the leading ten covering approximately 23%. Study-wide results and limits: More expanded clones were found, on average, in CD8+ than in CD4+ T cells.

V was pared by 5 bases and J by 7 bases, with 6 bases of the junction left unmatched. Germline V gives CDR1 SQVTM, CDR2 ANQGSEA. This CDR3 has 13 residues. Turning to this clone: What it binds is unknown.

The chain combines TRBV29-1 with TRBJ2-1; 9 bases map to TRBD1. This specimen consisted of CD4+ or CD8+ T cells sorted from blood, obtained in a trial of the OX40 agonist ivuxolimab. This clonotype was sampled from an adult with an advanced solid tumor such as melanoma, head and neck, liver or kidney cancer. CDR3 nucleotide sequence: TGCAGCGTTAGGGACAGGGCAAGAAATGAGCAGTTCTTC. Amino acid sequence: CSVRDRARNEQFF.